This T cell receptor beta chain came from a study of early T cells in non-severe SARS-CoV-2 infection (dated by TCRdb to about 2021). Study-wide context: TCR sequencing used bulk RNA from unsorted whole blood, so alpha and beta chains could not be paired.

General study outcomes and caveats: Matching against VDJdb was skewed toward anti-spike CD8 responses, likely underestimated virus-specific expansions, and missed private and CD4 specificities.

A word on this clonotype: No cognate antigen has been identified for it. No base quality information exists; no much larger clone differs at one position.

Library generation was performed with 5' RACE. The listed sequencing device is NextSeq 500. Unique molecular identifiers were attached to individual cDNA molecules in the TCR library protocol so that sequencing error and PCR bias could be corrected. Both TCR alpha and beta chains were sequenced, and tight co-correlation was observed between alpha and beta sequence abundances in each sample. In the authors' own workflow: Decombinator V4 was used to perform V gene, J gene and CDR3 annotation of TCR sequences. Expanded TCRs were defined as changing significantly between any two time points under a Poisson model with p below 0.0001. Abundances of TCRs were expressed as counts per million after normalisation to the total number of TCRs sequenced in each sample. TRAV1-2 paired with TRAJ12, TRAJ20 or TRAJ33 defined MAIT TCRs, while TRAV10 paired with TRAJ18 defined iNKT TCRs. A search of VDJdb, accessed on 1 November 2021, was run for TCRs annotated to CMV, EBV and SARS-CoV-2, with TCRs annotated for multiple antigens excluded. TCRdb reanalyzed the raw reads on its own, using fastp at Q25 for trimming and MiXCR for clone calling, and kept in-frame beta chains. Entries are consolidated by CDR3 protein sequence, retaining the most common genes and DNA. Clone size and V and J calls follow TCRdb, not the original study. The sample table records nearly 55,000 distinct CDR3 sequences; about 7.7% of these occur just once. The top ten clonotypes cover about 10% of the sample.

The cysteine opens and the phenylalanine closes a CDR3 of 17 amino acids. Only the CDR3 DNA stays, 51 bases, in frame from base 1. Here V drops 2 bases and J drops 0 bases, and the junction holds 7 bases not matched to any gene. In the germline V gene (reference sequence), CDR1 corresponds to SGHNT and CDR2 to YYREEE. Set within a cohort of healthcare workers in London, UK, this nested case-control study involved weekly PCR testing of nasopharyngeal swabs along with blood sampling. Healthcare workers were enrolled in the week of the UK lockdown, from 23 to 31 March 2020, and were followed every week for up to roughly 15 weeks.

The rearranged chain carries TRBV5-4 and TRBJ2-1, and 8 junctional nucleotides match TRBD1. The sequence was collected from an adult who was a healthcare worker with PCR-confirmed SARS-CoV-2 infection or an uninfected control (not recorded which). The sample consisted of whole blood, taken at baseline. The DNA sequence reads TGTGCCAGCAGCTTACGGACAGGGAGAAGCTCCTACAATGAGCAGTTCTTC. It translates to CASSLRTGRSSYNEQFF.